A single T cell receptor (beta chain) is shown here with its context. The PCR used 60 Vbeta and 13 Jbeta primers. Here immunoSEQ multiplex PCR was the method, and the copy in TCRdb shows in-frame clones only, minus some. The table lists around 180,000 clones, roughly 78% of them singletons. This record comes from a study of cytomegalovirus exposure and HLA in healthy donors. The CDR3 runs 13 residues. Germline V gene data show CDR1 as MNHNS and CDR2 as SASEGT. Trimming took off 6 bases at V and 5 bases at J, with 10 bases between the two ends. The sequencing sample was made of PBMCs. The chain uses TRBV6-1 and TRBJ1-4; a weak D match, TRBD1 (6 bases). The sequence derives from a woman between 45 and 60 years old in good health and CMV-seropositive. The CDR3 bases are TGTGCCAGCAGCGGGGGGCGGAATGAAAAACTGTTTTTT. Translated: CASSGGRNEKLFF.